The 23 T cell receptor beta chains below come from one sample, sequenced in a study of blood T cell repertoires in COVID-19. TCRdb keeps only in-frame clones here, not all; method: immunoSEQ multiplex PCR. The repertoire consists of 140,000 to 150,000 clones, with approximately 90% occurring once and the leading ten covering roughly 3.9%. Sequencing was performed on PBMCs or T cells enriched from blood (not recorded which). The receptors come from a man aged 50 or older who had recovered from COVID-19.

The chain couples TRBV24-1 to TRBJ2-3, with TRBD2 identical over 14 bases. The germline gives CDR1 KGHDR, CDR2 SFDVKD. The CDR3 has 16 amino acids. V gave up 4 bases and J gave up 5 bases; unmatched junction bases: 4. The CDR3 sequence is CATSELGTSGGDTQYF. Here the CDR3 DNA reads TGTGCCACCAGTGAACTAGGGACTAGCGGGGGAGATACGCAGTATTTT.

In its sample, this clone was seen once. V and J are TRBV6-5 and TRBJ1-2; 7 nucleotides match TRBD1. This CDR3 region has 13 residues. The germline CDR1 and CDR2 sequences are MNHEY and SVGAGI. The V segment lost 8 bases and the J segment 6 bases; nucleotides outside the gene matches: 9. The CDR3 spells CASRPGQLDGYTF. DNA of the CDR3: TGTGCCAGCCGACCGGGACAGCTTGATGGCTACACCTTC.

The chain employs TRBV9 and TRBJ1-1, with a tentative D call TRBD1 (6 bases). The V gene lost 0 bases and the J gene lost 3 bases, with 9 bases spanning the gap. Germline CDR1 reads SGDLS; CDR2 reads YYNGEE. The CDR3 is made up of 14 amino acids. Here the CDR3 reads CASSVGGRDTEAFF. The CDR3 coding sequence is TGTGCCAGCAGCGTAGGGGGGCGCGACACTGAAGCTTTCTTT. Together with reference TRBV9 and TRBJ1-1, the CDR3 gives the full variable domain: DSGVTQTPKHLITATGQRVTLRCSPRSGDLSVYWYQQSLDQGLQFLIQYYNGEERAKGNILERFSAQQFPDLHSELNLSSLELGDSALYFCASSVGGRDTEAFFGQGTRLTVV.

The gene calls are TRBV28 and TRBJ2-6; 13 bases map to TRBD2. CDR1 and CDR2 from the germline V gene are MDHEN and SYDVKM. This CDR3 comprises 18 residues. V was pared by 8 bases and J by 0 bases, with 7 bases of the junction left unmatched. The CDR3 sequence: CASDRTSGRASGANVLTF. CDR3 in DNA: TGTGCCAGCGACAGAACTAGCGGGAGGGCCTCTGGGGCCAACGTCCTGACTTTC.

The chain links TRBV2 to TRBJ2-4, with D perhaps TRBD2 (5 bases). Trimming took off 6 bases at V and 0 bases at J, with 9 bases between the two ends. CDR1 and CDR2 (germline): SNHLY, FYNNEI. The CDR3 is 14 residues long. This CDR3 reads CASSLRVAKNIQYF. The CDR3 nucleotides read TGTGCCAGCAGCCTGAGGGTAGCCAAAAACATTCAGTACTTC.

The gene calls are TRBV5-4 and TRBJ2-7; tentatively, D is TRBD2 (5 bases). Germline V gene sequence: CDR1 SGHNT, CDR2 YYREEE (reference sequence). The V and J ends lost 3 bases and 9 bases respectively, with 16 bases between them. The CDR3 is made up of 13 amino acids. The CDR3 DNA follows: TGTGCCAGCAGCTACACCCTTTCCGGGGTGCAGTACGTC. It specifies CASSYTLSGVQYV.

The V call is TRBV6-5, the J call TRBJ2-2; D is perhaps TRBD2 (5 bases). CDR1 MNHEY and CDR2 SVGAGI come from the germline V gene. This CDR3 comprises 15 residues. V lost 0 bases, J lost 2 bases, and 7 bases lay in between. The CDR3 coding sequence is TGTGCCAGCAGTTACTCGGGAGCTAACACCGGGGAGCTGTTTTTT. Amino acids: CASSYSGANTGELFF.

This clone was seen only once. V is TRBV18 and J is TRBJ1-4, with D possibly being TRBD1 (6 bases). Per germline, CDR1 KGHSH and CDR2 LQKENI. V was trimmed by 1 base and J by 0 bases, leaving 6 bases between them. This CDR3 is 15 amino acids long. CDR3 residues: CASSPRTATNEKLFF. The CDR3 DNA sequence: TGTGCCAGCTCACCACGGACAGCAACTAATGAAAAACTGTTTTTT.

V gene TRBV6-2 or TRBV6-3 combines with J gene TRBJ1-2; D remains unclear. The CDR3 is 11 residues long. Germline V lookup: CDR1 MNHEY, CDR2 SVGEGT. V dropped 5 bases and J dropped 8 bases, with 9 bases sitting between them. The CDR3 region is CASSTQAGYTF. CDR3 nucleotides: TGTGCCAGCAGTACCCAGGCCGGCTACACCTTC.

The chain carries TRBV28 and TRBJ1-4; D is uncertain. Per the germline V gene, CDR1 is MDHEN and CDR2 is SYDVKM. Trimming stripped 1 base from V and 5 bases from J, with 8 bases between. The CDR3 runs to 14 residues. CDR3 sequence reads: CASSLLGRNEKLFF. The CDR3 DNA reads as TGTGCCAGCAGTTTATTGGGGAGGAATGAAAAACTGTTTTTT. Drawing the rest from reference TRBV28 and TRBJ1-4, the complete variable domain is DVKVTQSSRYLVKRTGEKVFLECVQDMDHENMFWYRQDPGLGLRLIYFSYDVKMKEKGDIPEGYSVSREKKERFSLILESASTNQTSMYLCASSLLGRNEKLFFGSGTQLSVL.

In its sample, this clone was seen once. The rearrangement links TRBV19 to TRBJ1-5; a possible D gene is TRBD1 (5 bases). The CDR3 contains 15 residues. The V gene lost 3 bases and the J gene lost 6 bases, with 15 bases spanning the gap. CDR1 and CDR2 (germline): LNHDA, SQIVND (reference sequence). CDR3 in amino acids: CASSMQQAKGQPQHF. The CDR3 bases are TGTGCCAGTAGTATGCAACAGGCAAAAGGTCAGCCCCAGCATTTT.

V and J are TRBV2 and TRBJ1-3; D is possibly TRBD1 (5 bases). Deletions cut 2 bases from V and 0 bases from J, with 11 bases between. CDR3 length: 16 residues. Germline V lookup: CDR1 SNHLY, CDR2 FYNNEI. CDR3 coding DNA: TGTGCCAGCAGTGAATATGGAAGGGGCTCTGGAAACACCATATATTTT. Amino acid sequence: CASSEYGRGSGNTIYF.

The rearrangement joins TRBV6-5 to TRBJ1-6; D call uncertain. Germline values: CDR1 MNHEY, CDR2 SVGAGI. This CDR3 is built from 14 residues. V shed 4 bases and J shed 10 bases, with 14 bases lying between them. The CDR3 reads CASSSGLTGSPLHF. DNA of the CDR3: TGTGCCAGCAGTTCAGGCCTAACGGGGTCACCCCTCCACTTT.

The chain employs TRBV7-6 and TRBJ1-4; no definite D call. Germline V gives CDR1 SGHVS, CDR2 FNYEAQ. Deletions cut 1 base from V and 5 bases from J, with 26 bases between. The CDR3 consists of 20 residues. The CDR3 reads CASSLGRVEKIELPNEKLFF. CDR3 nucleotides: TGTGCCAGCAGCTTAGGCCGGGTTGAAAAAATTGAATTGCCGAATGAAAAACTGTTTTTT.

The chain employs TRBV11-2 and TRBJ1-5; no clear D. Trimming stripped 0 bases from V and 1 base from J, with 7 bases between. This CDR3 comprises 15 residues. Germline V CDR1 and CDR2: SGHAT, FQNNGV. The CDR3 DNA reads as TGTGCCAGCAGCTTAGATTGGCAGAGCAATCAGCCCCAGCATTTT. This gives the protein CASSLDWQSNQPQHF.

The chain is built from TRBV6-5 and TRBJ1-6; D possibly corresponds to TRBD1 (5 bases). Germline V lookup: CDR1 MNHEY, CDR2 SVGAGI. Trimming removed 6 bases from V and 4 bases from J, with 7 bases in between. The CDR3 sequence is 13 residues long. CDR3 residues: CASRTVYNSPLHF. CDR3 DNA: TGTGCCAGCAGGACAGTTTATAATTCACCCCTCCACTTT.

In DNA form, the CDR3 reads TGCGCCAGCAGCCAAGAGCGGCTTCTTCGCCGTGGCTACACCTTC. Translated: CASSQERLLRRGYTF. The chain carries TRBV4-3 and TRBJ1-2; D gene ambiguous. V shed 0 bases and J shed 7 bases, with 15 bases lying between them. The CDR3 spans 15 residues. Germline loops: CDR1 LGHNA, CDR2 YSLEER.

The V gene is TRBV7-2, the J gene TRBJ2-1; D might be TRBD2 (6 bases). This CDR3 is built from 15 residues. Germline values: CDR1 SGHTA, CDR2 FQGNSA. V lost 7 bases and J lost 5, with 18 bases in between. DNA of the CDR3: TGTGCCAGCACCCCTTCCGCGGGACTGCACAATGAGCAGTTCTTC. Translation: CASTPSAGLHNEQFF.

In this sample, this clone turned up a few times. This chain links TRBV19 with TRBJ2-2; 7 bases are a match to TRBD1. With V trimmed by 5 bases and J by 7 bases, 4 bases remained unmatched. Germline assignment: CDR1 LNHDA and CDR2 SQIVND (reference sequence). This CDR3 is 13 amino acids long. CDR3 in DNA: TGTGCCAGTAGTGACAGGGCCGTCGGGGAGCTGTTTTTT. Protein product: CASSDRAVGELFF.

The chain is built from TRBV28 and TRBJ1-2, with D possibly being TRBD1 (5 bases). The CDR3 is 15 residues long. Germline assignment: CDR1 MDHEN and CDR2 SYDVKM. Trimming removed 2 bases at V and 4 bases at J, with 14 bases between. CDR3 sequence (DNA): TGTGCCAGCAGTTTAAGGGGAGGTGGTATCTATGGCTACACCTTC. Its translation is CASSLRGGGIYGYTF.

The sample holds a few counts of this clone. The V and J genes are TRBV6-6 and TRBJ1-5; TRBD1 might be the D (5 bases). This CDR3 has 13 amino acids. Trimming left V 2 bases short and J 6 bases short, with 8 bases between. Germline CDR1 and CDR2: MNHNY and SVGAGI (reference sequence). This chain's CDR3 is CASSYGGGQPQHF. The DNA of the CDR3 is TGTGCCAGCAGTTACGGGGGGGGTCAGCCCCAGCATTTT.

This clone was seen a few times. The rearrangement links TRBV28 to TRBJ2-7; D remains ambiguous. This CDR3 has 12 residues. V shed 5 bases and J shed 3 bases, with 8 bases lying between them. CDR1 is MDHEN and CDR2 is SYDVKM in the germline V gene. The CDR3: CASSARFYEQYV. CDR3 in DNA: TGTGCCAGCAGTGCTAGGTTCTACGAGCAGTACGTC.

In this sample, this clone turned up once. The chain has TRBV5-1 and TRBJ2-5; 10 nucleotides line up with TRBD1. Per the germline V gene, CDR1 is SGHRS and CDR2 is YFSETQ. V lost 4 bases and J lost 5; bases outside the gene matches: 5. There are 14 residues in the CDR3. CDR3 amino acids: CASSEDRGTETQYF. The CDR3 DNA sequence: TGCGCCAGCAGCGAGGACAGGGGGACGGAGACCCAGTACTTC.